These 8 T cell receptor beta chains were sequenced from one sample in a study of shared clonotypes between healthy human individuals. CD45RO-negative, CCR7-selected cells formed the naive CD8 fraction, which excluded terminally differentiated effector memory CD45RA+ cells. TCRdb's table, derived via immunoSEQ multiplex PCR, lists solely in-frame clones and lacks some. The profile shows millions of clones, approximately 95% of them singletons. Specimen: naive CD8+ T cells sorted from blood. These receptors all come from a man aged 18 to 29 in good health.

CDR3 nucleotides: TGTGCCAGCAGCTCCACCTCGGGCTTGAACACTGAAGCTTTCTTT. This translates into CASSSTSGLNTEAFF. The rearrangement uses TRBV9 and TRBJ1-1; D uncertain. CDR3 length: 15 amino acids. Germline CDR1 reads SGDLS; CDR2 reads YYNGEE. V gave up 4 bases and J gave up 0 bases, with 13 bases separating them.

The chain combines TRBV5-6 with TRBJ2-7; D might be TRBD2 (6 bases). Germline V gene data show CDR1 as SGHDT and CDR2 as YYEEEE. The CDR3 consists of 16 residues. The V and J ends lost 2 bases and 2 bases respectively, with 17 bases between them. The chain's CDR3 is CASSFGDFPKTYEQYF. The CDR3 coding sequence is TGTGCCAGCAGCTTTGGGGACTTCCCCAAGACCTACGAGCAGTACTTC.

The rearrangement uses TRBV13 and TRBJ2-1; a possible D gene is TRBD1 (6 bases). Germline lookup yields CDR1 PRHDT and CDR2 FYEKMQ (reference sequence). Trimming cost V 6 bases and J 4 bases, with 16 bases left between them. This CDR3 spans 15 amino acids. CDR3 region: CASSFSRGGYNEQFF. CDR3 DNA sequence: TGTGCCAGCAGTTTCTCACGAGGGGGATACAATGAGCAGTTCTTC.

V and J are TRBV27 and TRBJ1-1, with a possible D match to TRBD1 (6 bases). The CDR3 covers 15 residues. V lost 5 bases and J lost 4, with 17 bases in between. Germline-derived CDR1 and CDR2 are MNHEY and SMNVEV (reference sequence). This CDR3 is CASSQLQGIVTEAFF. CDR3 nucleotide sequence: TGTGCCAGCAGTCAACTACAGGGAATCGTCACTGAAGCTTTCTTT.

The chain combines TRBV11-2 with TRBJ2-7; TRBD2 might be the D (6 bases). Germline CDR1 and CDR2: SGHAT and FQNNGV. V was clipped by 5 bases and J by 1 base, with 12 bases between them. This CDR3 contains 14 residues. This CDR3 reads CASSRGTRSYEQYF. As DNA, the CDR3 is TGTGCCAGCAGCCGAGGGACTCGATCCTACGAGCAGTACTTC.

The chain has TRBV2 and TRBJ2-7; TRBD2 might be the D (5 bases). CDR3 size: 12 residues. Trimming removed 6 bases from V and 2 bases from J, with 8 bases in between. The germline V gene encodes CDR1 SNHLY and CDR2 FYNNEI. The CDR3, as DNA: TGTGCCAGCAGCGGGGTTACCTACGAGCAGTACTTC. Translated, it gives CASSGVTYEQYF.

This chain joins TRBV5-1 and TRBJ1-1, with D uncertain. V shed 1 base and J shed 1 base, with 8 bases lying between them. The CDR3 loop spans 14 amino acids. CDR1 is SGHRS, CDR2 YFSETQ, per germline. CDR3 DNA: TGCGCCAGCAGCTTGCGAGGCAAGAACACTGAAGCTTTCTTT. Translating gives CASSLRGKNTEAFF.

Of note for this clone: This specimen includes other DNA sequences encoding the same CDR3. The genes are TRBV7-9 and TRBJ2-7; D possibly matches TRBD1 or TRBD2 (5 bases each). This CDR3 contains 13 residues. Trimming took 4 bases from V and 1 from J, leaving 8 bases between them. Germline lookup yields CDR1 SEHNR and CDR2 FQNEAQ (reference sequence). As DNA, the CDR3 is TGTGCCAGCAGCTCAGGGAGTTCCTACGAGCAGTACTTC. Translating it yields CASSSGSSYEQYF.